Presented here are 18 T cell receptor beta chains from one specimen sequenced in a study of OX40 agonist ivuxolimab in advanced cancers. TCRdb's table, derived via immunoSEQ multiplex PCR, lists solely in-frame clones and lacks some. The sample lists about 65,000 clones; roughly 80% were seen once. This sample comprised CD4+ or CD8+ T cells sorted from blood, obtained in a trial of the OX40 agonist ivuxolimab. The source is an adult with an advanced solid tumor such as melanoma, head and neck, liver or kidney cancer.

The rearrangement joins TRBV11-2 to TRBJ2-1; D gene uncertain. V lost 3 bases and J 0 bases, leaving 9 bases between the germline ends. The CDR3 sequence is 15 residues long. The germline gives CDR1 SGHAT, CDR2 FQNNGV. The CDR3 coding sequence is TGTGCCAGCAGCTTTGCGCCGAGCTCCTACAATGAGCAGTTCTTC. Encoded protein: CASSFAPSSYNEQFF. Full variable domain (rest looked up from reference TRBV11-2 and TRBJ2-1): EAGVAQSPRYKIIEKRQSVAFWCNPISGHATLYWYQQILGQGPKLLIQFQNNGVVDDSQLPKDRFSAERLKGVDSTLKIQPAKLEDSAVYLCASSFAPSSYNEQFFGPGTRLTVL.

The genes are TRBV9 and TRBJ1-2; 7 bases agree with TRBD1. The CDR3 sequence is 14 residues long. With 4 bases clipped from V and 8 bases from J, the junction kept 11 bases outside the gene matches. Per germline, CDR1 SGDLS and CDR2 YYNGEE. The DNA of the CDR3 is TGTGCCAGCAGCCCGCAGACAGGGCCAATCGGCTACACCTTC. Translated, it gives CASSPQTGPIGYTF. Full variable domain (remainder filled in from reference TRBV9 and TRBJ1-2): DSGVTQTPKHLITATGQRVTLRCSPRSGDLSVYWYQQSLDQGLQFLIQYYNGEERAKGNILERFSAQQFPDLHSELNLSSLELGDSALYFCASSPQTGPIGYTFGSGTRLTVV.

The chain recombines TRBV21-1 with TRBJ2-3; TRBD1 was called by the table and not checked on the DNA. TRBV21-1 is a pseudogene segment. This CDR3 comprises 16 residues. DNA for the CDR3: TGTGCCAGCAGCTACCGGGCAGGGGTTTTTTCAGATACGCAGTATTTT. It yields the protein CASSYRAGVFSDTQYF.

The chain joins TRBV19 to TRBJ2-6; 7 bases line up with TRBD1. V dropped 3 bases and J dropped 0; count of bases not matched to a gene: 14. Germline CDR1 reads LNHDA; CDR2 reads SQIVND (reference sequence). This CDR3 contains 20 residues. CDR3 loop: CASSMHAGTALSSGANVLTF. The CDR3 DNA is TGTGCCAGTAGTATGCATGCCGGGACAGCCCTCAGCTCTGGGGCCAACGTCCTGACTTTC.

This clone was recorded once. The V and J genes are TRBV5-1 and TRBJ1-2; D perhaps matches TRBD1 (6 bases). The CDR3 contains 14 residues. From germline, CDR1 is SGHRS and CDR2 YFSETQ. Trimming removed 0 bases at V and 0 bases at J, with 6 bases between. Here the CDR3 reads CASSLDRANYGYTF. DNA for the CDR3: TGCGCCAGCAGCTTGGACAGGGCTAACTATGGCTACACCTTC.

The CDR3 coding sequence is TGTGCCAGCAGCGTAGGCGCTGGCGGGAGCGGCTCTGGGGCCAACGTCCTGACTTTC. Protein sequence: CASSVGAGGSGSGANVLTF. The V and J genes are TRBV9 and TRBJ2-6; 7 bases align to TRBD2. CDR3 length equals 19 residues. The germline gives CDR1 SGDLS, CDR2 YYNGEE. V shed 0 bases, J shed 0 bases, and the junction held 9 bases outside the gene matches.

The V and J genes are TRBV7-9 and TRBJ1-1; D gene ambiguous. The germline CDR1 and CDR2 sequences are SEHNR and FQNEAQ (reference sequence). The CDR3 has 13 residues. V was cut by 5 bases and J by 1 base, with 8 bases left in between. Here the CDR3 reads CASSPSPNTEAFF. Written as DNA, the CDR3 is TGTGCCAGCAGCCCCAGCCCGAACACTGAAGCTTTCTTT.

The rearrangement uses TRBV14 and TRBJ2-1; D not certain. Trimming shortened V by 5 bases and J by 6 bases, and 14 bases separated the two germline ends. The CDR3 loop spans 14 amino acids. Germline CDR1 and CDR2: SGHDN and FVKESK. The CDR3 sequence: CASSRLDGSNEQFF. CDR3 sequence (DNA): TGTGCCAGCAGCAGGTTGGACGGATCCAATGAGCAGTTCTTC. The full variable domain, completed using reference TRBV14 and TRBJ2-1, is EAGVTQFPSHSVIEKGQTVTLRCDPISGHDNLYWYRRVMGKEIKFLLHFVKESKQDESGMPNNRFLAERTGGTYSTLKVQPAELEDSGVYFCASSRLDGSNEQFFGPGTRLTVL.

The V and J genes are TRBV5-1 and TRBJ2-3; 11 bases match TRBD2. The CDR3 sequence is 16 residues long. Germline loops: CDR1 SGHRS, CDR2 YFSETQ. With V trimmed by 3 bases and J by 4 bases, 7 bases remained unmatched. The CDR3, as DNA: TGCGCCAGCAGCTATAGCGGGAGGGCCGGCCCAGATACGCAGTATTTT. Translating it yields CASSYSGRAGPDTQYF.

V is TRBV9 and J is TRBJ2-3, with 7 bases aligning to TRBD1. This CDR3 has 15 amino acids. The ends lost 3 bases at V and 1 base at J; junction bases unmatched: 5. Germline V lookup: CDR1 SGDLS, CDR2 YYNGEE. In DNA form, the CDR3 reads TGTGCCAGCAGCGAACAGGGGTGGGGCACAGATACGCAGTATTTT. Translating it yields CASSEQGWGTDTQYF.

A word on this clone: The same CDR3 arises from other DNA sequences in this sample as well. The rearrangement links TRBV5-1 to TRBJ1-5; D unclear. CDR1 SGHRS and CDR2 YFSETQ come from the germline V gene. Trimming shortened V by 0 bases and J by 2 bases, and 3 bases separated the two germline ends. This CDR3 is 13 amino acids long. The CDR3 DNA reads TGCGCCAGCAGCTTGGATGGCAATCAGCCCCAGCATTTT. This translates into CASSLDGNQPQHF. Full variable domain (missing parts from reference TRBV5-1 and TRBJ1-5): KAGVTQTPRYLIKTRGQQVTLSCSPISGHRSVSWYQQTPGQGLQFLFEYFSETQRNKGNFPGRFSGRQFSNSRSEMNVSTLELGDSALYLCASSLDGNQPQHFGDGTRLSIL.

This chain links TRBV6-4 with TRBJ1-1; 8 bases map to TRBD1. In germline, CDR1 is MRHNA, CDR2 SNTAGT. V dropped 5 bases and J dropped 5; count of bases not matched to a gene: 4. The CDR3 runs 13 residues. Here the CDR3 reads CASSLDRETEAFF. The CDR3 coding sequence is TGTGCCAGCAGTCTGGACAGGGAAACTGAAGCTTTCTTT.

The chain carries TRBV5-6 and TRBJ1-4; 8 bases align to TRBD1. This CDR3 contains 14 residues. V lost 5 bases, J lost 4 bases, and 4 bases stayed unmatched. Per germline, CDR1 SGHDT and CDR2 YYEEEE. In DNA form, the CDR3 reads TGTGCCAGCAGAAGACAGGGGTTTAATGAAAAACTGTTTTTT. Amino acids: CASRRQGFNEKLFF.

CDR3 sequence: CASSLYRVQETQYF. CDR3 bases: TGTGCCAGCAGCCTTTACAGGGTCCAAGAGACCCAGTACTTC. The rearrangement joins TRBV7-6 to TRBJ2-5; D might be TRBD1 (6 bases). Germline CDR1 and CDR2: SGHVS and FNYEAQ. This CDR3 is built from 14 residues. The ends were cut back, 5 bases at V and 1 base at J, with 11 bases in the middle.

The chain uses TRBV5-1 and TRBJ2-3, with 14 nucleotides matching TRBD2. This CDR3 spans 17 amino acids. V was pared by 0 bases and J by 5 bases, with 5 bases of the junction left unmatched. The germline CDR1 and CDR2 sequences are SGHRS and YFSETQ. For the CDR3, the DNA is TGCGCCAGCAGCTTGGGAAGACTAGCGGGAGGGGGAGATACGCAGTATTTT. Amino acids: CASSLGRLAGGGDTQYF.

The chain links TRBV5-1 to TRBJ2-5; the match to TRBD2 covers 8 bases. The CDR3 runs 15 residues. The germline CDR1 and CDR2 sequences are SGHRS and YFSETQ. The J segment lost 7 bases and the V segment lost 0 bases, leaving 8 bases of the junction unmatched. CDR3 sequence: CASSLAGGVTVTQYF. CDR3 sequence (DNA): TGCGCCAGCAGCTTGGCGGGAGGGGTGACGGTGACCCAGTACTTC. The full variable domain, with the rest looked up from reference TRBV5-1 and TRBJ2-5, is KAGVTQTPRYLIKTRGQQVTLSCSPISGHRSVSWYQQTPGQGLQFLFEYFSETQRNKGNFPGRFSGRQFSNSRSEMNVSTLELGDSALYLCASSLAGGVTVTQYFGPGTRLLVL.

CDR3 coding DNA: TGTGCCAGCAGCCAAGTACTAGCGGGTCTCTACGAGCAGTACTTC. The encoded protein is CASSQVLAGLYEQYF. The chain is built from TRBV14 and TRBJ2-5; 9 bases align to TRBD2. The J call may be mistaken, given a closer DNA end match to TRBJ2-7. CDR3 length equals 15 residues. Per germline, CDR1 SGHDN and CDR2 FVKESK.

Details on this clone: The missing conserved phenylalanine or tryptophan at the end of this CDR3 makes a read error likely. The DNA is left out, because the CDR3 cannot be placed on it with certainty; the CDR3 is given as TCRdb lists it. This sequence joins TRBV7-5 and TRBJ2-7; TRBD1, as called in the table, went unchecked against the DNA. TRBV7-5 is assigned pseudogene status. Including both end residues, the CDR3 is 14 amino acids long. CDR3 amino acids: CVRSSGGSHLSFLL.